This is a list of T cell receptor beta chains from one sample in a study of T-cell reconstitution after alpha-beta-depleted transplantation in children. TCRdb recomputed calls from the PCR reads with MiXCR, one row per CDR3 protein. This sample has fewer than 550,000 distinct CDR3 sequences, with about an eighth found just once. Here the sequenced sample was PBMCs, mostly from graft donor cells, taken 180 days after TCRalphabeta/CD19-depleted stem cell transplant. Receptor source: a female patient between 2 and 15 years old who had a stem cell transplant for aplastic anemia, so the T cells may come from the graft donor. CDR3s include the opening cysteine and the closing phenylalanine or tryptophan. The D gene is left open where the match is weak. Size values are once, few and many counts, or a class for expanded clones, and some rows have none.

TRBV25-1	TRBD1	.	TRBJ2-5	TGTGCCAGCAGTGCGATCGGGACAGGTGAAGAGACCCAGTACTTC	CASSAIGTGEETQYF
TRBV20-1	.	.	TRBJ1-1	TGCAGTGCTAGGGCCGGGACTGGCACTGAAGCTTTCTTT	CSARAGTGTEAFF
TRBV9	TRBD2	.	TRBJ2-2	TGTGCCAGCAGCGGCGGACTAGCGGGAGCTCCGATCACCGGGGAGCTGTTTTTT	CASSGGLAGAPITGELFF
TRBV6-1	TRBD2	few	TRBJ2-1	TGTGCCAGCCGGAGCGGGAGTGGCAATGAGCAGTTCTTC	CASRSGSGNEQFF
TRBV20-1	.	many	TRBJ2-7	TGCAGTGCTAGACCTTTTTACGAGCAGTACTTC	CSARPFYEQYF
TRBV7-3	.	few	TRBJ2-3	TGTGCCAGCAGCTATTCAGGGGCGGCGCAGTATTTT	CASSYSGAAQYF
TRBV5-1	.	many	TRBJ2-7	TGCGCCAGCAGCTTGGAGGGGGGGGTTTACGAGCAGTACTTC	CASSLEGGVYEQYF
TRBV5-4	.	.	TRBJ1-2	TGTGCCAGCAGCTTGGGGGGGCGAGACTATGGCTACACCTTC	CASSLGGRDYGYTF
TRBV5-5	TRBD2	few	TRBJ2-1	TGTGCCAGCAGCTTGTTGCTAGCGGGAGGGCCCCACAATGAGCAGTTCTTC	CASSLLLAGGPHNEQFF
TRBV11-2	.	few	TRBJ2-3	TGTGCCAGCAGCCCTGGGTGGAGCTCTGATACGCAGTATTTT	CASSPGWSSDTQYF